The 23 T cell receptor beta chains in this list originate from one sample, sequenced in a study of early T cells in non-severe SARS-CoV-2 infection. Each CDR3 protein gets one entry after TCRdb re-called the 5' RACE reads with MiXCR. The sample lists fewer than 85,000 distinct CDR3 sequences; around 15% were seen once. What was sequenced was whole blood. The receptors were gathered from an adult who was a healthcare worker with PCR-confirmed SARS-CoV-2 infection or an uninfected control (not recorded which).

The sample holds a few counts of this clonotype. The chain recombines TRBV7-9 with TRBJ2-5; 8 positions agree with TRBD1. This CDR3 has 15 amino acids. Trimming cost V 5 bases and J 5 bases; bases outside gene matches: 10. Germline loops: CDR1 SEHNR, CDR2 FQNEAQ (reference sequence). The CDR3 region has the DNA TGTGCCAGCAGCCCCAGGACAGGGTCTAGGGAGACCCAGTACTTC. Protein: CASSPRTGSRETQYF. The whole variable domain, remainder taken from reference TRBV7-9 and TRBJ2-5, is DTGVSQNPRHKITKRGQNVTFRCDPISEHNRLYWYRQTLGQGPEFLTYFQNEAQLEKSRLLSDRFSAERPKGSFSTLEIQRTEQGDSAMYLCASSPRTGSRETQYFGPGTRLLVL.

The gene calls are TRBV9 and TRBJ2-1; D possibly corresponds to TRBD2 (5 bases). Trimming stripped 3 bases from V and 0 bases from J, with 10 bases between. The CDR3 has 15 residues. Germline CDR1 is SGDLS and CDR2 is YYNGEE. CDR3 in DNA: TGTGCCAGCAGCGGTTTGGGGAGCTCCTACAATGAGCAGTTCTTC. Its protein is CASSGLGSSYNEQFF.

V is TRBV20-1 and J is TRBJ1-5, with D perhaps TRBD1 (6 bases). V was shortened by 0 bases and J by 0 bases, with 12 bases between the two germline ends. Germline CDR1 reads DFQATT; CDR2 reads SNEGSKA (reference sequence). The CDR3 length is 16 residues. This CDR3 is CSARDPGGPSNQPQHF. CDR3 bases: TGCAGTGCTAGAGATCCCGGGGGGCCTAGCAATCAGCCCCAGCATTTT.

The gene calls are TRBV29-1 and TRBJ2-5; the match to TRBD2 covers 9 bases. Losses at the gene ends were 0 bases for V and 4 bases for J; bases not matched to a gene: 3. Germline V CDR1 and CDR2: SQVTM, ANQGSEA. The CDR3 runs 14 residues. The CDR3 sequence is CSVEDQRGAETQYF. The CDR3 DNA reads TGCAGCGTTGAAGATCAGCGGGGGGCAGAGACCCAGTACTTC.

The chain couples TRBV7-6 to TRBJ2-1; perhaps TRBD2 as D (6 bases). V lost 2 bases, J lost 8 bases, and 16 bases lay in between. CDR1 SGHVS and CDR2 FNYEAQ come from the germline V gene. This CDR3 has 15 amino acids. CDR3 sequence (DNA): TGTGCCAGCAGCTTAAGGCGGGGCACCGCGGATGAGCAGTTCTTC. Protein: CASSLRRGTADEQFF.

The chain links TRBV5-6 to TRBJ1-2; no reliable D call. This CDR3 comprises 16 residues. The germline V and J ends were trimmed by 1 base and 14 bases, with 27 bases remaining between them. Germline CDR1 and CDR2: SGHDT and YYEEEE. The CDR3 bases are TGTGCCAGCAGCTTGTTGGGTTCATCTGTGGACCCCCTCTGGACCTTC. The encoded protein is CASSLLGSSVDPLWTF.

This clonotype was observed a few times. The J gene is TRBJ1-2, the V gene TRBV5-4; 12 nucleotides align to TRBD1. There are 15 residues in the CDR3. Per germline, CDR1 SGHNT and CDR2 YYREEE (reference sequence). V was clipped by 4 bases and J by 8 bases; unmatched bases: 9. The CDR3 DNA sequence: TGTGCCAGCAGCCCGGTAGGGACAGGGGGCCAGGGCTACACCTTC. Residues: CASSPVGTGGQGYTF.

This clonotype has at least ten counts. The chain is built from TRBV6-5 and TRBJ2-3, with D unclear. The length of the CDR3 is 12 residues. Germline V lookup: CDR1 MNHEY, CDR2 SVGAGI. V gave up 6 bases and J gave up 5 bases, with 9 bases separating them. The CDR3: CASSPLGDTQYF. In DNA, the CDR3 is TGTGCCAGCAGCCCCCTGGGAGATACGCAGTATTTT.

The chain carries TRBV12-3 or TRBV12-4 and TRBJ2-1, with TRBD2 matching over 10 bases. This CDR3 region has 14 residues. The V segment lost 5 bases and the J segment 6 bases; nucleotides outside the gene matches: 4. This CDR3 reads CASSPGTSANEQFF. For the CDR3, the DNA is TGTGCCAGCAGTCCCGGGACTAGCGCCAATGAGCAGTTCTTC.

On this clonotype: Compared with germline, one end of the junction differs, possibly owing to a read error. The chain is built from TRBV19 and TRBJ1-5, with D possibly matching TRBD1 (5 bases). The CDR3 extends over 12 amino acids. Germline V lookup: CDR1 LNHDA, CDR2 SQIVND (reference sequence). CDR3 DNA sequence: TGTGCCAGTAGTGGGGGGTACCAGCCCCAGCTTTTT. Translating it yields CASSGGYQPQLF.

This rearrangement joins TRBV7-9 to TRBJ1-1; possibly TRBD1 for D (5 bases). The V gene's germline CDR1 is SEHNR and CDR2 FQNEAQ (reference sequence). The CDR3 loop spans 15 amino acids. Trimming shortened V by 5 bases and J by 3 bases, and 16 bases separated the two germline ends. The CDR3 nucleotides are TGTGCCAGCAGCACACCCGTTCCGGGGGACACTGAAGCTTTCTTT. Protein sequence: CASSTPVPGDTEAFF.

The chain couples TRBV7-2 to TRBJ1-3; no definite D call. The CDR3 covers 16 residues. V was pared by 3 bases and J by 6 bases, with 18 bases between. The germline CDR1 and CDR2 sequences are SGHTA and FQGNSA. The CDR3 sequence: CASSFNPPAAENTIYF. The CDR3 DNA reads TGTGCCAGCAGCTTTAACCCCCCGGCGGCTGAAAACACCATATATTTT.

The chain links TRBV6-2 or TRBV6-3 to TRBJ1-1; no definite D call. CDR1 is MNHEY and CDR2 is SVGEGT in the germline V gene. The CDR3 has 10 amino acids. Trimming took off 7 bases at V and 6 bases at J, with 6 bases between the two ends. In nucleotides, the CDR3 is TGTGCCAGCATAGGTTCTGAAGCTTTCTTT. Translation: CASIGSEAFF.

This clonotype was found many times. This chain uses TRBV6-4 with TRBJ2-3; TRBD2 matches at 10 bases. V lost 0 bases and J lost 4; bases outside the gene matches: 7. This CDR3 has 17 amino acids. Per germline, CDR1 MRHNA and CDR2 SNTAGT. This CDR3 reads CASSDSRASGGADTQYF. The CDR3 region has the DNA TGTGCCAGCAGTGACTCCAGGGCTAGCGGGGGCGCAGATACGCAGTATTTT.

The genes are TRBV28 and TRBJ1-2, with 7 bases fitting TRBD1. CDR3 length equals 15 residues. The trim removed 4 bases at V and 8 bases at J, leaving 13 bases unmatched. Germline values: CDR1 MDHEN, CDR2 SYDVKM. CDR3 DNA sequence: TGTGCCAGCAGTTCCCCGGGGCAGGGGGTCAGCGGCTACACCTTC. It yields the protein CASSSPGQGVSGYTF.

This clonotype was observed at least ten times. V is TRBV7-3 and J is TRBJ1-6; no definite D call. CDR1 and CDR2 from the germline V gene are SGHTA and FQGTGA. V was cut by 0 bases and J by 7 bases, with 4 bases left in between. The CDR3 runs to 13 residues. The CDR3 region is CASSLTGNSPLHF. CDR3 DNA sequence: TGTGCCAGCAGCTTAACGGGAAATTCACCCCTCCACTTT.

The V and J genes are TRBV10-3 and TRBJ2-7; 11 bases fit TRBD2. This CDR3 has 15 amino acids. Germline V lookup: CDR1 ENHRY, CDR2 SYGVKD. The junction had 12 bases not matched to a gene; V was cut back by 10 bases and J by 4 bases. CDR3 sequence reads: CATLAGGTVGYEQYF. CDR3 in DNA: TGTGCCACCCTAGCGGGGGGTACGGTCGGGTACGAGCAGTACTTC.

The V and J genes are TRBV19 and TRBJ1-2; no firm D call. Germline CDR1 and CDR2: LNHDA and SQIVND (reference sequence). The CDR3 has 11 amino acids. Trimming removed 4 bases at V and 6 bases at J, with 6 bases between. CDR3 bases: TGTGCCAGTAGTAGGAGGGATGGCTACACCTTC. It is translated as CASSRRDGYTF.

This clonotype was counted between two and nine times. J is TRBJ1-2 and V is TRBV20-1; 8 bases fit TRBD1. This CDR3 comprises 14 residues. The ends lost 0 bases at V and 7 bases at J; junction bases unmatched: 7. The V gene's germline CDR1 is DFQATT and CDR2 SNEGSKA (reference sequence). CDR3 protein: CSARDPTGVFGYTF. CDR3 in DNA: TGCAGTGCTAGAGATCCGACAGGGGTATTTGGCTACACCTTC.

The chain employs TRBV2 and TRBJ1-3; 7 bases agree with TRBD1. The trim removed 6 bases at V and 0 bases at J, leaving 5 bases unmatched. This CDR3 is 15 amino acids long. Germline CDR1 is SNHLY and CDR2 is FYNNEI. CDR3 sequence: CASRKQGSSGNTIYF. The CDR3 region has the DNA TGTGCCAGCAGGAAACAGGGGTCCTCTGGAAACACCATATATTTT.

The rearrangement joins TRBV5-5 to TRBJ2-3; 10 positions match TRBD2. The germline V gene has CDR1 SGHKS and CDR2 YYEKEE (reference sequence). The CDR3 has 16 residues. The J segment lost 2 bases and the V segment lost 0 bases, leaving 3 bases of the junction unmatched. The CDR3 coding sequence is TGTGCCAGCAGCTTGGGGACTAGCGGAGACACAGATACGCAGTATTTT. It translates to CASSLGTSGDTDTQYF.

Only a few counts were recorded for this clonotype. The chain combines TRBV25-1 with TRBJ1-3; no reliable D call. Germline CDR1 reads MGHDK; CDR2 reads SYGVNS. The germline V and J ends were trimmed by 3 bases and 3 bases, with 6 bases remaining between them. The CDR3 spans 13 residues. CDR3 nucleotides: TGTGCCAGCAGTGACAAATATGGAAACACCATATATTTT. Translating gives CASSDKYGNTIYF.

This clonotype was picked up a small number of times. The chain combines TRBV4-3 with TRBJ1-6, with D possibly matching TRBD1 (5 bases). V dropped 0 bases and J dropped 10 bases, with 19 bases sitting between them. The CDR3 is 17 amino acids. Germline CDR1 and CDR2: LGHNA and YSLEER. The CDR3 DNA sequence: TGCGCCAGCAGCCAAGAACCCCTGGGCCAGGGTAGCTCACCCCTCCACTTT. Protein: CASSQEPLGQGSSPLHF.